The present T cell receptor (beta chain) was sequenced within a study of T cells in localized non-small cell lung cancer. Study results and caveats: For the top 100 tumor clones, a median approximately 50 also appeared in adjacent lung. Because researchers sequenced only one region of the tumor, heterogeneity is still possible. An association was observed between higher blood T cell density and longer overall survival.

The germline CDR1 and CDR2 sequences are MDHEN and SYDVKM. V dropped 1 base and J dropped 4 bases, with 10 bases sitting between them. This CDR3 is built from 14 residues. Libraries were prepared by immunoSEQ multiplex PCR; TCRdb keeps only in-frame clonotypes and omits some of them. The sample holds tens of thousands of clones, around 93% seen once. On this clone: What it binds is not known. The sample has other DNA sequences that encode this CDR3 too.

The chain carries TRBV28 and TRBJ1-2; the D gene is possibly TRBD1 (5 bases). Specimen: peripheral blood, collected before any cancer treatment. The origin of this receptor is a female donor over 55 with stage I lung adenocarcinoma. CDR3 nucleotide sequence: TGTGCCAGCAGTTTATCCCAGGGAGGCTATGGCTACACCTTC. This gives the protein CASSLSQGGYGYTF.